Included here is one T cell receptor (beta chain) sequence, with context. Its cognate antigen is unknown. PCR was performed using 60 Vbeta and 13 Jbeta primers. TCRdb keeps only in-frame clones here, not all; method: immunoSEQ multiplex PCR. In all, the sample yields 50,000 to 55,000 clones. The data stem from a study of cytomegalovirus exposure and HLA in healthy donors. Study-level points and caveats: A further, later analysis showed that HLA-associated TCR beta chains (compared with equally common others) were more clonally expanded. Analysis was carried out at a later point, and it linked a missense DCLRE1C variant to TCR beta V- and J-gene trimming. Earlier analysis found most TCR beta V segments productive about 87% or about 30% of the time. In all likelihood, a cluster of highly shared sequence variants was a sequencing artifact.

Germline values: CDR1 SQVTM, CDR2 ANQGSEA. V shed 4 bases and J shed 0 bases, with 12 bases lying between them. The CDR3 extends over 14 amino acids. The chain has TRBV29-1 and TRBJ1-1; possible D gene TRBD1, 6 bases. The material sequenced was PBMCs. This TCR was sampled from an older woman in good health and CMV-seropositive. CDR3 amino acids: CSVGLQGVNTEAFF. CDR3 sequence (DNA): TGCAGCGTTGGCCTACAGGGCGTGAACACTGAAGCTTTCTTT.